The 2 T cell receptor beta chains in this list originate from one sample, sequenced in a study of blood T cell repertoires in COVID-19. Libraries were prepared by immunoSEQ multiplex PCR; TCRdb keeps only in-frame clonotypes and omits some of them. This table holds 55,000 to 95,000 clones, around 81% found once. The sample was peripheral blood. All receptors derive from a woman aged 70-85 years with acute or convalescent COVID-19.

This clone was found once. The chain has TRBV2 and TRBJ1-3, with D unresolved. CDR3 length: 13 amino acids. V was trimmed by 3 bases and J by 0 bases, leaving 3 bases between them. Germline V gene sequence: CDR1 SNHLY, CDR2 FYNNEI. In nucleotides, the CDR3 is TGTGCCAGCAGTGATCTCTCTGGAAACACCATATATTTT. Protein product: CASSDLSGNTIYF.

The rearrangement links TRBV6-2 or TRBV6-3 to TRBJ2-1; 13 bases align to TRBD2. V shed 1 base and J 10 bases; nucleotides not matched to a gene: 4. Germline V gives CDR1 MNHEY, CDR2 SVGEGT. The CDR3 has 15 residues. For the CDR3, the DNA is TGTGCCAGCAGTTACTTCACTAGCGGGAGGGACGAGCAGTTCTTC. This encodes CASSYFTSGRDEQFF.